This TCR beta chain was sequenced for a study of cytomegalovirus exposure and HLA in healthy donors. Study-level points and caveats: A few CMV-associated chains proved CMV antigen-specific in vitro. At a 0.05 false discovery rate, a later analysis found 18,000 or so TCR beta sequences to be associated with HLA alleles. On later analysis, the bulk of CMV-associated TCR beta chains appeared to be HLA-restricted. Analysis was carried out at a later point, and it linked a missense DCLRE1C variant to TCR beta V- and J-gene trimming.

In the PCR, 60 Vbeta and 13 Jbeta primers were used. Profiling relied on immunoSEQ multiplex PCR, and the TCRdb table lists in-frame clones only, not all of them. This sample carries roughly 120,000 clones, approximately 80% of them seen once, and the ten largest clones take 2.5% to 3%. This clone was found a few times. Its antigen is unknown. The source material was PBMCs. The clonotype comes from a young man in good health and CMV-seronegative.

This chain's CDR3 is CASSVGTSGSLNNEQFF. CDR3 nucleotide sequence: TGTGCCAGCAGCGTCGGGACTAGCGGGAGCTTGAACAATGAGCAGTTCTTC. The chain has TRBV6-4 and TRBJ2-1, with TRBD2 identical over 14 bases. This CDR3 contains 17 residues. Germline CDR1 reads MRHNA; CDR2 reads SNTAGT. Trimming removed 6 bases from V and 5 bases from J; junction bases left unmatched: 9.